These 4 T cell receptor beta chains were all obtained from the same sample, sequenced in a study of blood T cell repertoires in COVID-19. This table comes from immunoSEQ multiplex PCR, and its TCRdb copy is limited to in-frame clones, with some not included. In the table there are under 400,000 clones, approximately 89% of which are singletons. The sample taken for sequencing was peripheral blood. Receptor source: a woman aged 30 to 39 with COVID-19, enrolled during active disease.

J is TRBJ1-4 and V is TRBV5-1, with 8 bases fitting TRBD1. CDR1 and CDR2 from the germline V gene are SGHRS and YFSETQ. J was trimmed by 7 bases and V by 4 bases; bases with no gene match: 12. The CDR3 contains 16 residues. The CDR3 bases are TGCGCCAGCAGCCCCATCCCGACAGGGGTTAGTGAAAAACTGTTTTTT. This sequence encodes CASSPIPTGVSEKLFF.

The J gene is TRBJ2-3, the V gene TRBV2; D possibly corresponds to TRBD1 (6 bases). Germline-derived CDR1 and CDR2 are SNHLY and FYNNEI. This CDR3 has 15 residues. The V end lost 6 bases, the J end lost 1 base, and 14 bases lay between the germline ends. The CDR3 DNA sequence: TGTGCCAGCAGGCTACAGGGAACGGGCACAGATACGCAGTATTTT. The encoded protein is CASRLQGTGTDTQYF.

This clone has just a few counts. The chain links TRBV6-5 to TRBJ2-1, with 8 bases identical to TRBD1. Per germline, CDR1 MNHEY and CDR2 SVGAGI. The CDR3 is 12 amino acids. Unmatched junction bases numbered 4, after V lost 5 bases and J lost 10 bases. The CDR3 loop reads CASSLRGREQFF. CDR3 bases: TGTGCCAGCAGTCTCAGGGGGCGAGAGCAGTTCTTC.

This clone was counted once. This chain connects TRBV7-3 to TRBJ2-1, with TRBD2 matching over 7 bases. The CDR3 sequence is 15 residues long. Losses at the gene ends were 1 base for V and 9 bases for J; bases not matched to a gene: 9. Germline V gene lookup returns CDR1 SGHTA and CDR2 FQGTGA. The CDR3 DNA reads TGTGCCAGCAGCTTAAAAGACGGCGGGAGCTCTGAGCAGTTCTTC. It specifies CASSLKDGGSSEQFF.